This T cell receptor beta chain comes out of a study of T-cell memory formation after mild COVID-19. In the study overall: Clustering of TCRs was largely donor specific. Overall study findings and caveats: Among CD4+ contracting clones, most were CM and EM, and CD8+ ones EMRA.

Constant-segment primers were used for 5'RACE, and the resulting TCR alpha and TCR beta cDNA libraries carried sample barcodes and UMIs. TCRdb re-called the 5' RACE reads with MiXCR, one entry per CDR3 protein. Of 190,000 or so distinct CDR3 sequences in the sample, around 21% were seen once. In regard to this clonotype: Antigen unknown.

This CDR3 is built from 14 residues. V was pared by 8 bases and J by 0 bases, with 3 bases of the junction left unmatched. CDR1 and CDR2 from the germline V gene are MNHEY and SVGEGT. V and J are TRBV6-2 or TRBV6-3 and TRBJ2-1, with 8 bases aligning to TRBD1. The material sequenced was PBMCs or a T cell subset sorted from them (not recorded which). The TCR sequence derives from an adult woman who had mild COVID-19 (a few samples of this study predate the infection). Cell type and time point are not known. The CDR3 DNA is TGTGCCAGCCGGACAGGGAGCTCCTACAATGAGCAGTTCTTC. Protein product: CASRTGSSYNEQFF.